This TCR beta chain was sequenced during a study of blood T cell repertoires in COVID-19. Study details: Sources were T cells, B-cell-depleted T cells, or PBMCs; the material itself was cDNA or gDNA.

In the original workflow: Estimates of nucleated cell counts were drawn from the amplification of reference gene primers. Clones were read by immunoSEQ multiplex PCR, and TCRdb kept only the in-frame ones, dropping some. V, J and clone size are taken as reported in that table, and D and trimming were inferred from the DNA itself. The sample records a few hundred thousand clones, 85% to 90% being singletons. V dropped 5 bases and J dropped 7; count of bases not matched to a gene: 5. Germline V gene lookup returns CDR1 SNHLY and CDR2 FYNNEI. The CDR3 totals 15 residues. The genes are TRBV2 and TRBJ2-2; TRBD1 matches 12 bases. Sequencing was carried out using PBMCs or T cells enriched from blood (not recorded which). This receptor was obtained from a man in his late teens or twenties who had recovered from COVID-19. CDR3 bases: TGTGCCAGCAGTCGGGACAGGGGGCGGGACGGGGAGCTGTTTTTT. Translation gives CASSRDRGRDGELFF. The full variable domain, rest sourced from reference TRBV2 and TRBJ2-2, is EPEVTQTPSHQVTQMGQEVILRCVPISNHLYFYWYRQILGQKVEFLVSFYNNEISEKSEIFDDQFSVERPDGSNFTLKIRSTKLEDSAMYFCASSRDRGRDGELFFGEGSRLTVL.